This T cell receptor (beta chain) emerged from a study of early T cells in non-severe SARS-CoV-2 infection. Turning to the study itself: Chains were not paired, and sequencing was done on bulk RNA from unsorted whole blood. Points from the study as a whole: Anti-spike CD8 responses were favored by VDJdb matching, which missed private and CD4 specificities.

Molecules of cDNA were individually given unique molecular identifiers that were attached to them. TCRdb analysed the 5' RACE reads with MiXCR anew, one entry per CDR3 protein. This sample yields about 94,000 distinct CDR3 sequences, of which about 13% are seen a single time; approximately 2.4% belongs to the top ten. Germline V gene data show CDR1 as SGHAT and CDR2 as FQNNGV. V lost 5 bases, J lost 2 bases, and 11 bases stayed unmatched. The CDR3 is made up of 17 amino acids. Worth noting for this clonotype: As yet, its antigen is unknown.

The clonotype originates from an adult who was a healthcare worker with PCR-confirmed SARS-CoV-2 infection or an uninfected control (not recorded which). Material for sequencing was whole blood. The gene calls are TRBV11-2 and TRBJ2-1; TRBD2 agrees at 8 bases. CDR3 sequence (DNA): TGTGCCAGCAGCCAGTTGGCGGGGGGCTCCCCCTACAATGAGCAGTTCTTC. It is translated as CASSQLAGGSPYNEQFF.